These 32 T cell receptor beta chains originate from one sample sequenced in a study of OX40 agonist ivuxolimab in advanced cancers. Library preparation was by the immunoSEQ multiplex PCR assay. TCRdb limited this immuneACCESS table to in-frame rearrangements with V and J called. A share of clones is missing; checked studies link under half to unresolved V genes, and the rest is unexplained. For this sample there are around 70,000 clones; around 85% appear just once. In total, the top ten clones hold over 4.5% of the sample. The sequencing used CD4+ or CD8+ T cells sorted from blood, collected in a trial of the OX40 agonist ivuxolimab. These receptors were collected from an adult with an advanced solid tumor such as melanoma, head and neck, liver or kidney cancer.

The genes are TRBV10-2 and TRBJ2-2, with no clear D. CDR3 length: 14 amino acids. CDR1 WSHSY and CDR2 SAAADI come from the germline V gene. V lost 3 bases to trimming and J lost 1 base, with 6 bases between them. CDR3 loop: CASSDQVNTGELFF. CDR3 bases: TGCGCCAGCAGTGACCAGGTGAACACCGGGGAGCTGTTTTTT.

For the CDR3, the DNA is TGTGCCACCAGCAGGGGGGGGCCAAGCACAGATACGCAGTATTTT. Translating it yields CATSRGGPSTDTQYF. This chain joins TRBV15 and TRBJ2-3; a possible D gene is TRBD2 (7 bases). Trimming took off 3 bases at V and 0 bases at J, with 10 bases between the two ends. Looked up from germline, CDR1 is LNHNV and CDR2 is YYDKDF (reference sequence). This CDR3 is 15 amino acids long.

The J gene is TRBJ2-7, the V gene TRBV4-1, with a tentative D call TRBD2 (5 bases). Germline V gene sequence: CDR1 MGHRA, CDR2 YSYEKL. CDR3 length: 15 amino acids. V was trimmed by 1 base and J by 3 bases, leaving 13 bases between them. As DNA, the CDR3 is TGCGCCAGCAGCCAAGCTCCGGGATTCGTCTACGAGCAGTACTTC. It encodes CASSQAPGFVYEQYF.

The rearrangement links TRBV7-7 to TRBJ2-2; 7 bases are a match to TRBD1. J was trimmed by 5 bases and V by 6 bases; bases with no gene match: 9. CDR3 length equals 15 residues. Germline V gives CDR1 SSHAT, CDR2 FNYEAQ (reference sequence). CDR3 coding DNA: TGTGCCAGCAGGGTTGGAACAGGGGATACCGGGGAGCTGTTTTTT. As protein: CASRVGTGDTGELFF.

The chain is built from TRBV11-1 and TRBJ2-3; D is uncertain. The V gene's germline CDR1 is SGHAT and CDR2 FQDESV (reference sequence). The CDR3 totals 14 residues. Trimming removed 5 bases from V and 1 base from J, with 10 bases in between. In DNA form, the CDR3 reads TGTGCCAGCAGCCCTAGGGCGGGCACAGATACGCAGTATTTT. Amino acids: CASSPRAGTDTQYF.

The J gene is TRBJ1-1, the V gene TRBV6-5; D might be TRBD1 (6 bases). This CDR3 comprises 11 residues. The V end was cut by 10 bases, the J end by 3 bases, with 9 bases between. The germline V gene has CDR1 MNHEY and CDR2 SVGAGI. CDR3 DNA sequence: TGTGCCACCCAGGGGCACACTGAAGCTTTCTTT. It translates to CATQGHTEAFF.

J is TRBJ1-4 and V is TRBV6-1; D gene uncertain. The germline V gene encodes CDR1 MNHNS and CDR2 SASEGT. V was pared by 8 bases and J by 13 bases, with 14 bases between. The CDR3 spans 11 residues. The CDR3 reads CASLAAGGLFF. The DNA of the CDR3 is TGTGCCAGCCTGGCAGCAGGCGGACTGTTTTTT.

The V and J genes are TRBV7-2 and TRBJ1-2; D not resolved. This CDR3 contains 14 residues. V was pared by 2 bases and J by 6 bases, with 13 bases between. The germline CDR1 and CDR2 sequences are SGHTA and FQGNSA. The CDR3 DNA reads TGTGCCAGCAGCTTACTTATGGGAGGAGATGGCTACACCTTC. It translates to CASSLLMGGDGYTF. Drawing the rest from reference TRBV7-2 and TRBJ1-2, the complete variable domain is GAGVSQSPSNKVTEKGKDVELRCDPISGHTALYWYRQSLGQGLEFLIYFQGNSAPDKSGLPSDRFSAERTGGSVSTLTIQRTQQEDSAVYLCASSLLMGGDGYTFGSGTRLTVV.

The V gene is TRBV5-6, the J gene TRBJ1-6, with TRBD1 as a possible D gene (6 bases). V lost 3 bases to trimming and J lost 16 bases, with 26 bases between them. Germline assignment: CDR1 SGHDT and CDR2 YYEEEE. The CDR3 spans 16 residues. CDR3 nucleotide sequence: TGTGCCAGCAGCTGGAGGGGCCCTCAGACAGGACCCATACTCCACTTT. It yields the protein CASSWRGPQTGPILHF.

V usage is TRBV11-1 and J usage is TRBJ1-2; D is uncertain. The V gene lost 5 bases and the J gene lost 6 bases, with 13 bases spanning the gap. The CDR3 extends over 13 amino acids. From germline, CDR1 is SGHAT and CDR2 FQDESV (reference sequence). As DNA, the CDR3 is TGTGCCAGCAGCCCAAACATACAGAATGGCTACACCTTC. It encodes CASSPNIQNGYTF.

V gene TRBV5-1 combines with J gene TRBJ1-5; D gene ambiguous. CDR1 SGHRS and CDR2 YFSETQ come from the germline V gene. CDR3 length: 13 residues. Deletions cut 1 base from V and 4 bases from J, with 6 bases between. The CDR3 DNA reads as TGCGCCAGCAGCTTGAGAGGGAATCAGCCCCAGCATTTT. It codes for CASSLRGNQPQHF.

This sequence joins TRBV7-8 and TRBJ2-1; D is perhaps TRBD1 (6 bases). This CDR3 has 14 amino acids. The V gene's germline CDR1 is SGHVS and CDR2 FQNEAQ. V gave up 1 base and J gave up 10 bases, with 14 bases separating them. The CDR3 here is CASSLGRTAVEQFF. Written as DNA, the CDR3 is TGTGCCAGCAGCTTAGGTCGGACAGCCGTAGAGCAGTTCTTC.

The rearrangement links TRBV2 to TRBJ2-2, with 7 bases aligning to TRBD1. J gave up 1 base and V 1 base, and 6 bases lay outside the gene matches. Per germline, CDR1 SNHLY and CDR2 FYNNEI. The CDR3 is made up of 17 amino acids. CDR3 amino acids: CASSEEGQGVNTGELFF. CDR3 nucleotides: TGTGCCAGCAGTGAAGAGGGGCAGGGGGTGAACACCGGGGAGCTGTTTTTT.

The chain couples TRBV6-6 to TRBJ1-5; tentatively, D is TRBD1 (5 bases). This CDR3 spans 16 amino acids. The V end was cut by 6 bases, the J end by 0 bases, with 15 bases between. Looked up from germline, CDR1 is MNHNY and CDR2 is SVGAGI (reference sequence). This CDR3 reads CASRLGTDHSNQPQHF. CDR3 coding DNA: TGTGCCAGCAGACTAGGGACGGACCATAGCAATCAGCCCCAGCATTTT.

The V and J genes are TRBV2 and TRBJ2-2, with D perhaps matching TRBD1 (5 bases). The germline gives CDR1 SNHLY, CDR2 FYNNEI. CDR3 length equals 15 residues. The germline V and J ends were trimmed by 6 bases and 0 bases, with 11 bases remaining between them. The DNA for the CDR3 is TGTGCCAGCAGGGTGGACATTTCGAACACCGGGGAGCTGTTTTTT. Amino acids: CASRVDISNTGELFF.

The J gene is TRBJ2-7, the V gene TRBV11-2; D may be TRBD1 (6 bases). V was cut by 5 bases and J by 6 bases, with 8 bases left in between. Germline assignment: CDR1 SGHAT and CDR2 FQNNGV. The CDR3 is 11 amino acids. This CDR3 is CASSQGFEQYF. The CDR3 DNA sequence: TGTGCCAGCAGCCAGGGGTTCGAGCAGTACTTC. Combining the CDR3 with reference TRBV11-2 and TRBJ2-7 gives the whole variable domain EAGVAQSPRYKIIEKRQSVAFWCNPISGHATLYWYQQILGQGPKLLIQFQNNGVVDDSQLPKDRFSAERLKGVDSTLKIQPAKLEDSAVYLCASSQGFEQYFGPGTRLTVT.

The V and J genes are TRBV11-2 and TRBJ2-3; maybe TRBD2 (6 bases). The CDR3 sequence is 15 residues long. V was trimmed by 0 bases and J by 8 bases, leaving 15 bases between them. The germline V gene encodes CDR1 SGHAT and CDR2 FQNNGV. The chain's CDR3 is CASSLEWGTPGTQYF. The DNA of the CDR3 is TGTGCCAGCAGCTTAGAGTGGGGGACTCCGGGTACGCAGTATTTT.

This chain uses TRBV5-4 with TRBJ2-2; 10 nucleotides match TRBD2. V lost 2 bases, J lost 3 bases, and 4 bases stayed unmatched. The germline V gene has CDR1 SGHNT and CDR2 YYREEE (reference sequence). This CDR3 has 16 amino acids. Here the CDR3 reads CASSFRTSGDTGELFF. DNA of the CDR3: TGTGCCAGCAGCTTCAGGACTAGCGGAGACACCGGGGAGCTGTTTTTT.

The genes are TRBV6-5 and TRBJ2-7; 11 bases are shared with TRBD1. Germline V gene sequence: CDR1 MNHEY, CDR2 SVGAGI. The CDR3 is made up of 15 amino acids. Unmatched junction bases numbered 5, after V lost 4 bases and J lost 3 bases. DNA of the CDR3: TGTGCCAGCAGTTCCTCCGGGACAGGGGGCTACGAGCAGTACTTC. Translation gives CASSSSGTGGYEQYF.

This chain uses TRBV25-1 with TRBJ2-3; no clear D gene. V lost 1 base, J lost 6 bases, and 8 bases lay in between. This CDR3 is 13 amino acids long. The V gene's germline CDR1 is MGHDK and CDR2 SYGVNS. The CDR3 region has the DNA TGTGCCAGCAGTGAATTGGGTAGGGATACGCAGTATTTT. This encodes CASSELGRDTQYF.

The chain has TRBV28 and TRBJ2-5, with 8 bases that match TRBD2. The J call could be wrong; TRBJ2-7 is a better fit for the DNA end. Germline V gene sequence: CDR1 MDHEN, CDR2 SYDVKM. This CDR3 spans 16 amino acids. The CDR3 reads CASSRQSGSRIYEQYF. In DNA form, the CDR3 reads TGTGCCAGCAGCCGACAAAGCGGGAGTAGGATCTACGAGCAGTACTTC.

This clone was detected only once. The rearrangement uses TRBV27 and TRBJ1-2; D remains unclear. V was clipped by 3 bases and J by 4 bases, with 9 bases between them. Germline CDR1 MNHEY, CDR2 SMNVEV (reference sequence). The CDR3 consists of 13 residues. The CDR3: CASSLSTGYGYTF. In DNA, the CDR3 is TGTGCCAGCAGTTTGTCGACGGGCTATGGCTACACCTTC.

The CDR3 nucleotides are TGTGCCAGCAGCTTCGGGAGGGGGTTAATCTATGGCTACACCTTC. Protein sequence: CASSFGRGLIYGYTF. The chain links TRBV5-4 to TRBJ1-2, with D perhaps matching TRBD1 (6 bases). Looked up from germline, CDR1 is SGHNT and CDR2 is YYREEE (reference sequence). Trimming took off 2 bases at V and 4 bases at J, with 15 bases between the two ends. The CDR3 contains 15 residues.

J is TRBJ1-6 and V is TRBV30; 10 positions agree with TRBD1. CDR1 GTSNPN and CDR2 SVGIG come from the germline V gene (reference sequence). V lost 1 base, J lost 10 bases, and 4 bases stayed unmatched. CDR3 size: 14 residues. CDR3 DNA sequence: TGTGCCTGGAGTGGGACAGGGGGGATCTCACCCCTCCACTTT. Translated, it gives CAWSGTGGISPLHF. The whole variable domain, filled in from reference TRBV30 and TRBJ1-6, reads SQTIHQWPATLVQPVGSPLSLECTVEGTSNPNLYWYRQAAGRGLQLLFYSVGIGQISSEVPQNLSASRPQDRQFILSSKKLLLSDSGFYLCAWSGTGGISPLHFGNGTRLTVT.

The chain joins TRBV15 to TRBJ2-5; 9 bases agree with TRBD1. Trimming took 0 bases from V and 5 from J; bases not matched to a gene: 7. Germline V gives CDR1 LNHNV, CDR2 YYDKDF (reference sequence). This CDR3 region has 16 residues. The CDR3: CATSRDFGTGFETQYF. As DNA, the CDR3 is TGTGCCACCAGCAGAGATTTCGGGACAGGGTTTGAGACCCAGTACTTC.

Here the CDR3 DNA reads TGCGCCAGCAGCAGGACAGGGGCCGCAATGAACACTGAAGCTTTCTTT. The encoded protein is CASSRTGAAMNTEAFF. This rearrangement joins TRBV5-1 to TRBJ1-1, with 9 bases aligning to TRBD1. The length of the CDR3 is 16 residues. V shed 4 bases, J shed 0 bases, and the junction held 7 bases outside the gene matches. CDR1 and CDR2 from the germline V gene are SGHRS and YFSETQ. The complete variable domain, with remaining parts taken from reference TRBV5-1 and TRBJ1-1, reads KAGVTQTPRYLIKTRGQQVTLSCSPISGHRSVSWYQQTPGQGLQFLFEYFSETQRNKGNFPGRFSGRQFSNSRSEMNVSTLELGDSALYLCASSRTGAAMNTEAFFGQGTRLTVV.

The chain carries TRBV14 and TRBJ2-3, with TRBD2 as a possible D gene (5 bases). Germline CDR1 reads SGHDN; CDR2 reads FVKESK. The CDR3 has 16 residues. Trimming took 8 bases from V and 1 from J, leaving 19 bases between them. The chain's CDR3 is CASGSGQNSRTDTQYF. CDR3 in DNA: TGTGCCAGCGGGAGTGGCCAAAATTCCCGCACAGATACGCAGTATTTT.

The chain uses TRBV29-1 and TRBJ2-1; D might be TRBD1 (6 bases). The germline gives CDR1 SQVTM, CDR2 ANQGSEA. Trimming shortened V by 6 bases and J by 9 bases, and 18 bases separated the two germline ends. This CDR3 comprises 13 residues. The CDR3 sequence is CSVPTPRGFEQFF. CDR3 DNA: TGCAGCGTCCCTACCCCTAGGGGGTTTGAGCAGTTCTTC.

The CDR3 coding sequence is TGTGCCAGCAGTTCGTGGACGGTGAACTATGGCTACACCTTC. Amino acids: CASSSWTVNYGYTF. This sequence joins TRBV6-6 and TRBJ1-2, with D uncertain. The CDR3 runs 14 residues. Trimming stripped 4 bases from V and 2 bases from J, with 11 bases between. Germline V gives CDR1 MNHNY, CDR2 SVGAGI (reference sequence).

The CDR3 nucleotides are TGTGCCAGCACCACCTGGGCGAGACAGGGTGTGAACACTGAAGCTTTCTTT. It specifies CASTTWARQGVNTEAFF. V is TRBV28 and J is TRBJ1-1; 7 positions agree with TRBD1. The length of the CDR3 is 17 residues. Germline CDR1 MDHEN, CDR2 SYDVKM. V trimming: 7 bases; J trimming: 0 bases; junction bases outside the gene matches: 14.

This sequence joins TRBV10-1 and TRBJ1-2; TRBD1 might be the D (6 bases). V was cut by 7 bases and J by 4 bases, with 19 bases left in between. The CDR3 contains 15 residues. Germline CDR1 WNHNN, CDR2 SYGVQD (reference sequence). For the CDR3, the DNA is TGCGCCAGCACCAAAGGACAGTACGGTGTCTATGGCTACACCTTC. Amino acids: CASTKGQYGVYGYTF.

The chain has TRBV7-2 and TRBJ2-5; 8 bases agree with TRBD1. Germline V gene lookup returns CDR1 SGHTA and CDR2 FQGNSA. CDR3 length: 14 residues. With 5 bases clipped from V and 5 bases from J, the junction kept 7 bases outside the gene matches. The CDR3: CASSTQTGVETQYF. The CDR3 DNA sequence: TGTGCCAGCAGCACCCAGACAGGGGTGGAGACCCAGTACTTC.